This T cell receptor (beta chain) originates from a study of regulatory T cells in long-lasting Graves disease. The table lists this clonotype with many counts. Its antigen remains unknown. The TCR beta library used iRepertoire HTBI primers with Arm-PCR amplification of CDR3. TCRdb reprocessed the multiplex PCR reads with MiXCR, giving one entry per CDR3 protein. This sample has a few hundred thousand distinct CDR3 sequences, with roughly 20% found just once. Study-wide results and limits: Preferential use of TRBV28, TRBJ1-2 and TRBJ2-5 was seen in persistent disease.

Germline V lookup: CDR1 LGHDT, CDR2 YNNKEL (reference sequence). Trimming pared 5 bases from V and 4 bases from J, leaving 28 bases between. This CDR3 spans 19 amino acids. Indicated time point: newly diagnosed GD, antithyroid drugs for less than 3 months. The TCR library used RNA extracted from PBMCs. Staff took 7.5 to 9.5 milliliters of peripheral blood and put it into EDTA tubes. These data also formed part of another study, on T cells in Graves' hyperthyroidism and ophthalmopathy. Per that study: Onset of ophthalmopathy came a median approximately 6.5 months after the model predicted it.

The V call is TRBV3-1, the J call TRBJ2-3, with TRBD2 as a possible D gene (6 bases). The TCR was taken from a woman in her twenties or thirties with Graves disease. Material: peripheral blood mononuclear cells (PBMCs), obtained at new diagnosis, from a patient treated with antithyroid drugs. CDR3 loop: CASSTPLGAGTKWADTQYF. The CDR3 DNA follows: TGTGCCAGCAGCACCCCCCTTGGGGCGGGAACTAAGTGGGCAGATACGCAGTATTTT.